One and the same sample provided the 18 T cell receptor beta chains below, sequenced in a study of blood T cell repertoires in COVID-19. Here immunoSEQ multiplex PCR was the method, and the copy in TCRdb shows in-frame clones only, minus some. The sample holds 200,000 to 250,000 clones, 81% seen once. Sequenced sample: PBMCs or T cells enriched from blood (not recorded which). These receptor sequences come from a woman in her forties or fifties with acute COVID-19.

A word on this clone: The junction shows a germline mismatch at one end, possibly a read error. The CDR3 protein is CASSLDGRGAQLLF. The CDR3 DNA is TGTGCCAGCAGCTTAGACGGCAGGGGGGCCCAATTACTCTTT. The chain links TRBV7-9 to TRBJ1-1, with 7 bases that match TRBD1. The CDR3 is made up of 14 amino acids. Germline CDR1 is SEHNR and CDR2 is FQNEAQ (reference sequence). Full variable domain (remainder filled in from reference TRBV7-9 and TRBJ1-1): DTGVSQNPRHKITKRGQNVTFRCDPISEHNRLYWYRQTLGQGPEFLTYFQNEAQLEKSRLLSDRFSAERPKGSFSTLEIQRTEQGDSAMYLCASSLDGRGAQLLFGQGTRLTVV.

This clone has a handful of counts. The rearrangement links TRBV6-5 to TRBJ2-3, with 9 bases that match TRBD1. CDR1 MNHEY and CDR2 SVGAGI come from the germline V gene. The CDR3 has 15 amino acids. V lost 10 bases to trimming and J lost 3 bases; unmatched junction nucleotides: 11. CDR3 bases: TGTGCCACTACCCGGGACAGGGCGTCTACAGATACGCAGTATTTT. The encoded protein is CATTRDRASTDTQYF.

The chain carries TRBV19 and TRBJ1-4; D might be TRBD1 (6 bases). This CDR3 is 16 amino acids long. Germline values: CDR1 LNHDA, CDR2 SQIVND (reference sequence). The V end was cut by 3 bases, the J end by 8 bases, with 19 bases between. The CDR3 DNA is TGTGCCAGTAGTATTGGCGTAGGGGGGGCCGGCGAAAAACTGTTTTTT. Translating gives CASSIGVGGAGEKLFF.

As regards this clone: A junction end diverges from the germline sequence, so it may reflect a read error. CDR3 sequence reads: CASRYSDDSSYNEQFF. In DNA form, the CDR3 reads TGTGCCAGCAGATACTCGGACGACAGCTCCTACAATGAGCAGTTCTTC. The chain links TRBV6-2 or TRBV6-3 to TRBJ2-1, with D possibly TRBD1 on 5 matching bases. The germline V gene has CDR1 MNHEY and CDR2 SVGEGT. The CDR3 contains 16 residues.

The chain recombines TRBV29-1 with TRBJ1-2; weak D call: TRBD1 (5 bases). V lost 4 bases and J lost 7, with 16 bases in between. This CDR3 is 13 amino acids long. The germline CDR1 and CDR2 sequences are SQVTM and ANQGSEA. CDR3 in amino acids: CSVGGPAQGGYTF. The CDR3 DNA follows: TGCAGCGTTGGAGGTCCGGCGCAGGGTGGCTACACCTTC.

The chain carries TRBV7-2 and TRBJ1-3; D may be TRBD1 (6 bases). The CDR3 is 17 residues long. The V and J ends lost 1 base and 1 base respectively, with 14 bases between them. The germline V gene has CDR1 SGHTA and CDR2 FQGNSA. The CDR3 nucleotides read TGTGCCAGCAGCTTAGTAGTGGCTCAGGGGTCTGGAAACACCATATATTTT. Amino acids: CASSLVVAQGSGNTIYF.

J is TRBJ2-7 and V is TRBV5-1, with D possibly being TRBD1 (5 bases). The V end was cut by 0 bases, the J end by 1 base, with 8 bases between. CDR1 and CDR2 from the germline V gene are SGHRS and YFSETQ. The CDR3 loop spans 14 amino acids. The CDR3 region is CASSLGQSSYEQYF. DNA for the CDR3: TGCGCCAGCAGCTTGGGACAGAGTTCCTACGAGCAGTACTTC.

The gene calls are TRBV9 and TRBJ1-1; possible D gene TRBD1, 6 bases. The CDR3 length is 15 residues. V was clipped by 1 base and J by 6 bases, with 16 bases between them. Per germline, CDR1 SGDLS and CDR2 YYNGEE. The CDR3 protein is CASSVNGRGISEAFF. For the CDR3, the DNA is TGTGCCAGCAGCGTAAACGGGAGGGGGATATCTGAAGCTTTCTTT. Full variable domain (remainder filled in from reference TRBV9 and TRBJ1-1): DSGVTQTPKHLITATGQRVTLRCSPRSGDLSVYWYQQSLDQGLQFLIQYYNGEERAKGNILERFSAQQFPDLHSELNLSSLELGDSALYFCASSVNGRGISEAFFGQGTRLTVV.

V is TRBV6-6 and J is TRBJ2-7, with 11 bases matching TRBD2. V lost 7 bases, J lost 5 bases, and 10 bases stayed unmatched. Germline values: CDR1 MNHNY, CDR2 SVGAGI (reference sequence). CDR3 length: 15 amino acids. CDR3 DNA sequence: TGTGCCAGCACCCATAGCGGGAGGGGGAGCGACGAGCAGTACTTC. Its translation: CASTHSGRGSDEQYF.

This sequence joins TRBV28 and TRBJ2-5; D unresolved. V lost 5 bases to trimming and J lost 0 bases, with 10 bases between them. The CDR3 runs to 14 residues. CDR1 is MDHEN and CDR2 is SYDVKM in the germline V gene. CDR3 in amino acids: CASSIGQNQETQYF. The CDR3, as DNA: TGTGCCAGCAGTATTGGCCAGAACCAAGAGACCCAGTACTTC.

This chain links TRBV19 with TRBJ1-6, with D maybe TRBD1 (6 bases). CDR3 length equals 15 residues. The V end was cut by 1 base, the J end by 7 bases, with 11 bases between. CDR1 and CDR2 (germline): LNHDA, SQIVND (reference sequence). CDR3 protein: CASSIAGVLNSPLHF. The CDR3 DNA sequence: TGTGCCAGTAGTATAGCAGGGGTTTTGAATTCACCCCTCCACTTT. Supplemented by reference TRBV19 and TRBJ1-6, the full variable domain reads DGGITQSPKYLFRKEGQNVTLSCEQNLNHDAMYWYRQDPGQGLRLIYYSQIVNDFQKGDIAEGYSVSREKKESFPLTVTSAQKNPTAFYLCASSIAGVLNSPLHFGNGTRLTVT.

J is TRBJ2-2 and V is TRBV18; 7 nucleotides match TRBD1. CDR3 length equals 19 residues. Looked up from germline, CDR1 is KGHSH and CDR2 is LQKENI. With V trimmed by 1 base and J by 0 bases, 11 bases remained unmatched. The CDR3 DNA reads TGTGCCAGCTCACCACGCGCGCTACAGGGGCCCTCGAACACCGGGGAGCTGTTTTTT. Amino acids: CASSPRALQGPSNTGELFF.

The gene calls are TRBV7-8 and TRBJ1-5; D possibly corresponds to TRBD1 (5 bases). CDR1 is SGHVS and CDR2 is FQNEAQ in the germline V gene. This CDR3 contains 16 residues. Deletions cut 7 bases from V and 9 bases from J, with 25 bases between. CDR3 in DNA: TGTGCCAGCACCTCATCCGGTGGTGTCAGGACAATGCCCCAGCATTTT. It codes for CASTSSGGVRTMPQHF.

The chain links TRBV3-1 (or the pseudogene TRBV3-2) to TRBJ2-5; 9 bases line up with TRBD2. J lost 4 bases, V lost 7 bases, and 4 bases had no gene match. This CDR3 is 13 amino acids long. Germline CDR1 reads LGHDT; CDR2 reads YNNKEL (reference sequence). The CDR3 loop is CASIAGVGETQYF. For the CDR3, the DNA is TGTGCCAGCATAGCGGGGGTTGGAGAGACCCAGTACTTC.

V usage is TRBV10-1 and J usage is TRBJ2-2; TRBD1 matches at 10 bases. Germline-derived CDR1 and CDR2 are WNHNN and SYGVQD (reference sequence). This CDR3 is 16 amino acids long. After removal of 3 bases from V and 4 bases from J, the junction contained 5 bases not matched to a gene. As DNA, the CDR3 is TGCGCCAGCAGTGAATTCGGGACAGGGGTCACCGGGGAGCTGTTTTTT. Amino acid sequence: CASSEFGTGVTGELFF.

The chain employs TRBV2 and TRBJ1-4; 7 nucleotides line up with TRBD1. J lost 6 bases, V lost 8 bases, and 6 bases had no gene match. The CDR3 runs 13 residues. Germline V lookup: CDR1 SNHLY, CDR2 FYNNEI. In DNA form, the CDR3 reads TGTGCCAGCTCGGGACAGTCGCATGAAAAACTGTTTTTT. This gives the protein CASSGQSHEKLFF.

This clone was seen ten or more times. This sequence joins TRBV28 and TRBJ1-1, with unresolved D. The CDR3 runs 15 residues. Trimming stripped 2 bases from V and 1 base from J, with 11 bases between. CDR1 and CDR2 (germline): MDHEN, SYDVKM. CDR3 sequence (DNA): TGTGCCAGCAGTTTAACGGCAGCGACGAACACTGAAGCTTTCTTT. Translating it yields CASSLTAATNTEAFF.

V gene TRBV14 combines with J gene TRBJ1-6, with TRBD1 as a possible D gene (5 bases). This CDR3 comprises 17 residues. CDR1 and CDR2 (germline): SGHDN, FVKESK. Trimming left V 1 base short and J 0 bases short, with 10 bases between. CDR3 in DNA: TGTGCCAGCAGCCAAGTCGCGGGGGGCTCCTATAATTCACCCCTCCACTTT. Translated: CASSQVAGGSYNSPLHF.